Listed here is a single T cell receptor beta chain. What it binds is not known. This record comes from a study of shared clonotypes between healthy human individuals. J lost 5 bases, V lost 5 bases, and 10 bases had no gene match. Germline assignment: CDR1 SGHTA and CDR2 FQGNSA. This CDR3 comprises 17 residues. Sequencing used immunoSEQ multiplex PCR; TCRdb keeps in-frame clones, though not all of them. Of about 710,000 clones listed, approximately 77% are singletons. The study's findings and limits: Among donors, clonotype sharing was expected to be affected by sequencing depth. Clonotypes shared by all four donors outscored non-shared clonotypes in generation probability. Naive subsets usually exceeded memory subsets in estimated richness.

Sequencing was performed on memory CD4+ T cells sorted from blood. Subset specified: CD45RA-negative fraction. The TCR originated in a woman aged 25-40 years in good health. This chain connects TRBV7-2 to TRBJ2-2, with TRBD2 matching 11 bases. CDR3 in amino acids: CASSPRGSGRVTGELFF. DNA of the CDR3: TGTGCCAGCAGCCCTCGGGGTAGCGGGAGGGTGACCGGGGAGCTGTTTTTT.